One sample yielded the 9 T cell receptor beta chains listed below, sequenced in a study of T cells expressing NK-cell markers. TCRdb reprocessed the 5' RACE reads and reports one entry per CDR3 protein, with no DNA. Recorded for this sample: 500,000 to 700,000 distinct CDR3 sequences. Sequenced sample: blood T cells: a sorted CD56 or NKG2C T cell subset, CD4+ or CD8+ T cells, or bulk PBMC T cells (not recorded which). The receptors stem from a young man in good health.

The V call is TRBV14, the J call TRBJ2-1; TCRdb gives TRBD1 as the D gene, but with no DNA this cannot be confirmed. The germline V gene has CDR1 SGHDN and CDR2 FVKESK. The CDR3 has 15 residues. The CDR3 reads CASSLTPGAGNEQFF.

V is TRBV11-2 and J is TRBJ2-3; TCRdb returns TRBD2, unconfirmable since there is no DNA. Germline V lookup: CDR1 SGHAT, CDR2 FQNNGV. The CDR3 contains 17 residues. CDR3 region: CASSLLALAGEVDTQYF.

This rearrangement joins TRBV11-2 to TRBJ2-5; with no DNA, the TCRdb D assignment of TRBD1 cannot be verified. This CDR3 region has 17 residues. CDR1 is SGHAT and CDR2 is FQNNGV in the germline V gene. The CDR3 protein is CASSSVTLRTGQETQYF. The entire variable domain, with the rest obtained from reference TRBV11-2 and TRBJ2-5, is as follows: EAGVAQSPRYKIIEKRQSVAFWCNPISGHATLYWYQQILGQGPKLLIQFQNNGVVDDSQLPKDRFSAERLKGVDSTLKIQPAKLEDSAVYLCASSSVTLRTGQETQYFGPGTRLLVL.

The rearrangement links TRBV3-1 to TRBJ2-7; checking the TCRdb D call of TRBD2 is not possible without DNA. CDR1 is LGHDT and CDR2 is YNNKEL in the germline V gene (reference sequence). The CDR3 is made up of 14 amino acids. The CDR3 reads CASSQDTRGVEQYF.

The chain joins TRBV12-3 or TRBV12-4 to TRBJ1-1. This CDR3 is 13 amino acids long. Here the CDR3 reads CASSLVRNTEAFF.

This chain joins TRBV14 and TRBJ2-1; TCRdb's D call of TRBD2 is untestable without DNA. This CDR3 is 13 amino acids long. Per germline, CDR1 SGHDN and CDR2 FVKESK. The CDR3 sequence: CASSQDAGAEQFF.

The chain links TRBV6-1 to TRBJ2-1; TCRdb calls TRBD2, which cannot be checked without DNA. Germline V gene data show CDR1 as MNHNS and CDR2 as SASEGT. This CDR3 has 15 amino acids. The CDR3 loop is CASIREVAGVDEQFF.

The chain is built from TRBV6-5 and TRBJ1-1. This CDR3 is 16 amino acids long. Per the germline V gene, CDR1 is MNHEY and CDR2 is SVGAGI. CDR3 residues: CASSYSSRLLNTEAFF.

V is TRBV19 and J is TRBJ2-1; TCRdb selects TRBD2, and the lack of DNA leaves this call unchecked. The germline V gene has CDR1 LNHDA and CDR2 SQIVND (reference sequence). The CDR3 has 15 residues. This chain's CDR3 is CASSNPGPRRHEQFF.